This T cell receptor beta chain stems from a study of blood T cell repertoires in COVID-19. In the study overall: Donors of Cohort 3 who recovered were those that had two negative PCRs, clearance, or symptom resolution. PBMCs, B-cell-depleted T cells, or T cells were the source of the cDNA or gDNA that made up the material.

Adults between about 18 and 89 years of age took part from 24 US areas. Repertoires were generated with immunoSEQ multiplex PCR, while TCRdb's copy carries only in-frame clones and drops some. The sample holds some 300,000 clones; around nine tenths are singletons and the top ten take roughly 2%. With V trimmed by 4 bases and J by 7 bases, 11 bases remained unmatched. The CDR3 has 15 amino acids. Germline-derived CDR1 and CDR2 are ENHRY and SYGVKD. This clonotype was sampled from a woman aged 60-70 years in a cohort exposed to, infected with or recovered from COVID-19 (not recorded which). The sample was PBMCs or T cells enriched from blood (not recorded which). The V gene is TRBV10-3, the J gene TRBJ1-2; 8 bases agree with TRBD1. CDR3 bases: TGTGCCATCAGTGGGTTTTTACAGGGGGTATCTGGCTACACCTTC. This sequence encodes CAISGFLQGVSGYTF.